This T cell receptor (beta chain) was retrieved from a study of patients and donors after allogeneic stem cell transplantation. V was cut by 8 bases and J by 1 base, with 8 bases left in between. This CDR3 spans 12 amino acids. The germline CDR1 and CDR2 sequences are SNHLY and FYNNEI. From the RT-PCR reads, TCRdb called clonotypes with MiXCR, one entry per CDR3 protein. This table has about 100,000 distinct CDR3 sequences, around 38% appearing once. Sequenced material: blood, either unsorted or a sorted T cell fraction (not recorded which). The chain couples TRBV2 to TRBJ2-5; tentative D call: TRBD2 (5 bases). The sequence was collected from a human donor who was either an allogeneic HSCT recipient or a stem cell or donor lymphocyte infusion donor (not recorded which). It is not recorded whose cells these are; they may come from a transplant donor. The CDR3 nucleotides are TGTGCCAGCGGGCGGGTCCAAGAGACCCAGTACTTC. Translated: CASGRVQETQYF.